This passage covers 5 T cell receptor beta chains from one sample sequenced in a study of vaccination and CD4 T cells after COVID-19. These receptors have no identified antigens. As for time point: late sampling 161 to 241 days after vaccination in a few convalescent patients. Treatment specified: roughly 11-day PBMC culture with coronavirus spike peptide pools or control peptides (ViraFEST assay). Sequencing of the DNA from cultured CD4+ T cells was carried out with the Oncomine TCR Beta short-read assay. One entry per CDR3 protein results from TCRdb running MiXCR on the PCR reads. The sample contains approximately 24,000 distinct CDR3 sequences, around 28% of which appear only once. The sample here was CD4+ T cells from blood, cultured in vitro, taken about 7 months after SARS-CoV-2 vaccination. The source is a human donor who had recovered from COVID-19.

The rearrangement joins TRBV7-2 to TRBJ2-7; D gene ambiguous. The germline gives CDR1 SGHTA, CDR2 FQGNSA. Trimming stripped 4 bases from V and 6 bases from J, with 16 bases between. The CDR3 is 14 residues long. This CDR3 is CASSSRPSLGEQYF. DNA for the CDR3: TGTGCCAGCAGCTCCCGACCGTCTCTTGGCGAGCAGTACTTC.

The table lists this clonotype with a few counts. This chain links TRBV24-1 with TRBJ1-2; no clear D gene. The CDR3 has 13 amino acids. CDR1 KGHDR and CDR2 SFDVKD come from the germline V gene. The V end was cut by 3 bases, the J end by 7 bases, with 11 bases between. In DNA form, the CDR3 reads TGTGCCACCAGTGATCCAACAGCCGGTGGCTACACCTTC. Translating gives CATSDPTAGGYTF.

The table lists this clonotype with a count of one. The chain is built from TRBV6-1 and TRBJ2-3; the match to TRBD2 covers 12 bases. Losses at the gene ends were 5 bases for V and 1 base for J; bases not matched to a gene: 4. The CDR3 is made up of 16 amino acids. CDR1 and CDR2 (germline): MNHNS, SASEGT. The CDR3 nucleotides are TGTGCCAGCAGTACCCGACTAGCGGGAGGCACAGATACGCAGTATTTT. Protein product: CASSTRLAGGTDTQYF.

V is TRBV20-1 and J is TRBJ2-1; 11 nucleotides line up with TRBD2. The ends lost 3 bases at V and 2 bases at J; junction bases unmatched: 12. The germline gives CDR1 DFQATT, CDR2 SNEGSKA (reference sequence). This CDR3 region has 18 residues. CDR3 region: CSARPIELAGGAYNEQFF. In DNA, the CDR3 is TGCAGTGCTAGGCCAATAGAGCTAGCGGGAGGAGCCTACAATGAGCAGTTCTTC.

The CDR3 here is CSARGWREGRYEQYF. The CDR3, as DNA: TGCAGTGCTAGAGGATGGAGGGAGGGCCGCTACGAGCAGTACTTC. V gene TRBV20-1 combines with J gene TRBJ2-7; 7 nucleotides align to TRBD2. This CDR3 comprises 15 residues. Germline V gene data show CDR1 as DFQATT and CDR2 as SNEGSKA (reference sequence). The trim removed 1 base at V and 3 bases at J, leaving 9 bases unmatched.